Listed here are 19 T cell receptor beta chains from one sample, sequenced in a study of regulatory T cells in long-lasting Graves disease. Researchers made TCR beta libraries by using iRepertoire HTBI primers and running Arm-PCR on CDR3 regions. TCRdb reprocessed the multiplex PCR reads with MiXCR, giving one entry per CDR3 protein. The sample includes roughly 490,000 distinct CDR3 sequences, 22% seen only once; the top ten take around 13%. Sample time point: persistent/refractory GD, antithyroid drugs over 5 years with positive TRAb. PBMC-derived RNA was used for the TCR library. Here the sequenced sample was peripheral blood mononuclear cells (PBMCs), taken when the disease was refractory, from a patient treated with antithyroid drugs. The receptors were gathered from a female donor with Graves disease.

This clonotype was recorded many times. The chain joins TRBV29-1 to TRBJ1-1, with a weak D call TRBD1 (5 bases). The CDR3 has 13 residues. Germline assignment: CDR1 SQVTM and CDR2 ANQGSEA. V was trimmed by 7 bases and J by 3 bases, leaving 15 bases between them. In nucleotides, the CDR3 is TGCAGCGCATCCCAGGGAGGTGACACTGAAGCTTTCTTT. Its translation is CSASQGGDTEAFF.

The chain employs TRBV28 and TRBJ1-3; D is undetermined. The V end was cut by 6 bases, the J end by 4 bases, with 16 bases between. This CDR3 is 15 amino acids long. Germline V CDR1 and CDR2: MDHEN, SYDVKM. The CDR3 reads CASSSSWGGGNTIYF. The CDR3, as DNA: TGTGCCAGCAGCTCATCCTGGGGTGGAGGAAACACCATATATTTT.

This clonotype was observed many times. The chain has TRBV2 and TRBJ2-1; 7 nucleotides match TRBD2. The CDR3 runs to 16 residues. The germline V gene has CDR1 SNHLY and CDR2 FYNNEI. V lost 3 bases to trimming and J lost 7 bases; unmatched junction nucleotides: 12. CDR3: CASSEGWRGWRNEQFF. Here the CDR3 DNA reads TGTGCCAGCAGTGAGGGGTGGCGGGGGTGGAGGAATGAGCAGTTCTTC.

The V gene is TRBV15, the J gene TRBJ1-3; the D gene is possibly TRBD1 (6 bases). The CDR3 runs 16 residues. With 0 bases removed from V and 2 bases from J, the gap between germline ends came to 11 bases. Germline CDR1 and CDR2: LNHNV and YYDKDF (reference sequence). CDR3 loop: CATSRDRGRAGNTIYF. CDR3 DNA sequence: TGTGCCACCAGCAGAGACAGGGGCAGGGCTGGAAACACCATATATTTT.

In its sample, this clonotype was seen many times. The rearrangement uses TRBV7-2 and TRBJ1-2; unclear D gene. The CDR3 extends over 14 amino acids. Deletions cut 6 bases from V and 8 bases from J, with 19 bases between. Germline CDR1 is SGHTA and CDR2 is FQGNSA. The CDR3 loop is CASSGSGFYGGYTF. DNA of the CDR3: TGTGCCAGCAGTGGTTCGGGTTTCTATGGAGGCTACACCTTC.

The chain carries TRBV18 and TRBJ1-6; D is unclear. V was cut by 4 bases and J by 9 bases, with 16 bases left in between. The CDR3 loop spans 15 amino acids. CDR1 and CDR2 from the germline V gene are KGHSH and LQKENI. The CDR3 spells CASSQERIETSPLHF. The CDR3 DNA reads TGTGCCAGCTCACAGGAACGAATTGAAACTTCACCCCTCCACTTT.

This clonotype appeared many times. This rearrangement joins TRBV28 to TRBJ2-7; 7 bases are a match to TRBD2. Germline V CDR1 and CDR2: MDHEN, SYDVKM. V trimming: 7 bases; J trimming: 4 bases; junction bases outside the gene matches: 13. The CDR3 is made up of 15 amino acids. The CDR3 DNA follows: TGTGCCAGCAATCGTTCCGGGGGGTCGATGTACGAGCAGTACTTC. This codes for CASNRSGGSMYEQYF.

This clonotype was seen repeatedly, ten times or more. The chain joins TRBV28 to TRBJ2-5, with a possible D match to TRBD2 (5 bases). Per germline, CDR1 MDHEN and CDR2 SYDVKM. The CDR3 is made up of 13 amino acids. The CDR3 region is CAAVRDREETQYF. CDR3 in DNA: TGTGCAGCGGTCCGGGATCGTGAGGAGACCCAGTACTTC.

The CDR3 protein is CASSATTVLPYGYTF. CDR3 in DNA: TGTGCCAGCAGTGCTACGACAGTATTACCCTATGGCTACACCTTC. V and J are TRBV25-1 and TRBJ1-2, with D possibly being TRBD1 (5 bases). CDR1 is MGHDK, CDR2 SYGVNS, per germline. The V end lost 4 bases, the J end lost 4 bases, and 16 bases lay between the germline ends. The CDR3 consists of 15 residues.

This clonotype was counted many times. The CDR3: CASGRPGALKETQYF. CDR3 DNA: TGTGCCAGCGGAAGGCCGGGGGCACTAAAAGAGACCCAGTACTTC. V is TRBV7-2 and J is TRBJ2-5; the D gene could be TRBD1 or TRBD2 (6 bases each). Deletions cut 8 bases from V and 3 bases from J, with 19 bases between. The CDR3 length is 15 residues. Looked up from germline, CDR1 is SGHTA and CDR2 is FQGNSA.

The chain couples TRBV4-3 to TRBJ1-4; D uncertain. This CDR3 has 13 residues. V lost 3 bases to trimming and J lost 6 bases, with 8 bases between them. Germline V gene lookup returns CDR1 LGHNA and CDR2 YSLEER. The CDR3 is CASSHDGDEKLFF. In DNA form, the CDR3 reads TGCGCCAGCAGCCATGACGGGGATGAAAAACTGTTTTTT.

This clonotype was detected many times. The genes are TRBV28 and TRBJ1-2; no definite D call. Germline lookup yields CDR1 MDHEN and CDR2 SYDVKM. V gave up 8 bases and J gave up 0 bases, with 7 bases separating them. This CDR3 is built from 12 residues. The CDR3 sequence is CASRTSNYGYTF. CDR3 DNA sequence: TGTGCCAGCCGAACATCTAACTATGGCTACACCTTC.

The rearrangement uses TRBV27 and TRBJ2-6; D is undetermined. Germline V gene sequence: CDR1 MNHEY, CDR2 SMNVEV (reference sequence). Trimming stripped 6 bases from V and 0 bases from J, with 9 bases between. This CDR3 is 15 amino acids long. The DNA for the CDR3 is TGTGCCAGCAGGCCAACTTACTCTGGGGCCAACGTCCTGACTTTC. Encoded protein: CASRPTYSGANVLTF.

This clonotype was detected ten times or more. V and J are TRBV28 and TRBJ2-7; the match to TRBD1 covers 7 bases. This CDR3 comprises 12 residues. The trim removed 3 bases at V and 6 bases at J, leaving 2 bases unmatched. CDR1 is MDHEN, CDR2 SYDVKM, per germline. The CDR3 loop reads CASSFPGGEQYF. The CDR3 nucleotides read TGTGCCAGCAGTTTCCCAGGGGGCGAGCAGTACTTC.

The chain carries TRBV28 and TRBJ2-2; D gene unclear. The CDR3 sequence is 13 residues long. With 7 bases removed from V and 3 bases from J, the gap between germline ends came to 9 bases. Germline V lookup: CDR1 MDHEN, CDR2 SYDVKM. This CDR3 reads CASTPAHTGELFF. The CDR3 nucleotides are TGTGCCAGCACCCCTGCGCACACCGGGGAGCTGTTTTTT.

This clonotype has more than one count but fewer than ten. This chain links TRBV19 with TRBJ2-7; 10 bases match TRBD1. V shed 7 bases and J 2 bases; nucleotides not matched to a gene: 5. The germline CDR1 and CDR2 sequences are LNHDA and SQIVND (reference sequence). The CDR3 spans 14 residues. The CDR3 DNA is TGTGCCAGTACTGTGACAGGGGGCCCCTACGAGCAGTACTTC. Residues: CASTVTGGPYEQYF.

The chain is built from TRBV7-2 and TRBJ2-4, with no clear D. This CDR3 is built from 14 residues. Trimming took 3 bases from V and 0 from J, leaving 6 bases between them. Germline V lookup: CDR1 SGHTA, CDR2 FQGNSA. This CDR3 reads CASSLIEAKNIQYF. DNA of the CDR3: TGTGCCAGCAGCTTGATTGAAGCCAAAAACATTCAGTACTTC.

This clonotype was detected ten times or more. The chain employs TRBV28 and TRBJ2-7; D is tentatively TRBD1 or TRBD2 (5 bases each). Trimming cost V 5 bases and J 2 bases, with 13 bases left between them. The CDR3 runs 14 residues. CDR1 is MDHEN and CDR2 is SYDVKM in the germline V gene. The CDR3 sequence is CASSTGTGTYEQYF. Written as DNA, the CDR3 is TGTGCCAGCAGTACCGGGACGGGGACCTACGAGCAGTACTTC.

This clonotype was detected many times. This sequence joins TRBV28 and TRBJ1-2, with a weak D call TRBD1 (5 bases). CDR1 and CDR2 (germline): MDHEN, SYDVKM. CDR3 size: 14 residues. Trimming shortened V by 5 bases and J by 5 bases, and 15 bases separated the two germline ends. The CDR3 DNA reads TGTGCCAGCAGTCCCCTCAGGACATCATATGGCTACACCTTC. Its protein product is CASSPLRTSYGYTF.